This T cell receptor (beta chain) was retrieved from a study of blood T cell repertoires in COVID-19. Across the whole study: Specimens from acute and convalescent COVID-19 originated in the United States, Italy and Spain. T cells, B-cell-depleted T cells, or PBMCs supplied cDNA or gDNA.

The CDR3 contains 14 residues. Trimming took 5 bases from V and 4 from J, leaving 14 bases between them. CDR1 and CDR2 (germline): SGHVS, FQNEAQ. Source study methods: From reference gene primer amplification, estimates of nucleated cell counts were derived. The data were produced by immunoSEQ multiplex PCR, yet TCRdb's version contains in-frame clones alone and is incomplete. For V, J and clone size, that table is used; D and trimming come from the DNA. The data hold about 91,000 clones, with about 75% observed a single time. The chain carries TRBV7-8 and TRBJ1-1, with a tentative D call TRBD1 (6 bases). This TCR derives from a woman at least 80 years old with acute or convalescent COVID-19. The source material was peripheral blood. The CDR3: CASSPTGGGTEAFF. The CDR3 bases are TGTGCCAGCAGCCCGACAGGCGGGGGCACTGAAGCTTTCTTT.